Listed below are T cell receptor beta chains from one sample, sequenced in a study of CD8 T cells in ankylosing spondylitis. TCRdb called the 5' RACE reads again in MiXCR, with one record for every CDR3 protein. The sample has some 140,000 distinct CDR3 sequences, roughly 8.4% seen once. Sequenced input: synovial fluid, either unsorted or a sorted T cell fraction (not recorded which). The receptors shown here come from a male donor with ankylosing spondylitis. Each CDR3 is given with its conserved first and last residue. The D gene is left open where the match is weak. The size of a clone is reported for some rows only, either as once, few or many, or as a class for expanded clones.

D | length | size | J | V | CDR3 | DNA
NA | 14 | few | TRBJ2-1 | TRBV12-3/TRBV12-4 | CASSFSWDANEQFF | TGTGCCAGCAGTTTCTCCTGGGATGCGAATGAGCAGTTCTTC
NA | 13 | NA | TRBJ1-1 | TRBV6-6 | CASSYYSAYGAFF | TGTGCCAGCAGTTACTACAGCGCCTATGGCGCTTTCTTT
NA | 15 | few | TRBJ2-1 | TRBV6-5 | CASSLDRDGDNEQFF | TGTGCCAGCAGTCTCGACCGGGACGGAGACAATGAGCAGTTCTTC
TRBD2 | 15 | NA | TRBJ2-1 | TRBV5-5 | CASSILAGVYNEQFF | TGTGCCAGCAGCATACTAGCGGGCGTGTACAATGAGCAGTTCTTC
TRBD1 | 15 | NA | TRBJ2-1 | TRBV3-1 | CASSQGVQGWNEQFF | TGTGCCAGCAGCCAAGGCGTACAGGGGTGGAATGAGCAGTTCTTC
NA | 11 | many | TRBJ2-5 | TRBV2 | CASSELQTQYF | TGTGCCAGCAGTGAGTTACAGACCCAGTACTTC
TRBD2 | 17 | many | TRBJ2-3 | TRBV20-1 | CSAISALAGGRTDTQYF | TGCAGTGCTATATCCGCGCTAGCGGGGGGGCGAACAGATACGCAGTATTTT
NA | 14 | NA | TRBJ2-2 | TRBV10-3 | CAISEPRGNGELFF | TGTGCCATCAGTGAACCCAGGGGTAACGGGGAGCTGTTTTTT
NA | 14 | few | TRBJ2-2 | TRBV11-2 | CASSLAQVSGELFF | TGTGCCAGCAGCTTGGCTCAAGTCTCCGGGGAGCTGTTTTTT
TRBD2 | 18 | many | TRBJ2-1 | TRBV5-1 | CASSSLTSGRAGNNEQFF | TGCGCCAGCAGCTCATTGACTAGCGGGAGGGCCGGGAACAATGAGCAGTTCTTC
TRBD2 | 16 | NA | TRBJ2-1 | TRBV5-4 | CASSFDGGSSYNEQFF | TGTGCCAGCAGCTTCGACGGGGGGAGCTCCTACAATGAGCAGTTCTTC
NA | 10 | many | TRBJ2-5 | TRBV4-1 | CATREETQYF | TGCGCCACCCGGGAAGAGACCCAGTACTTC
NA | 12 | NA | TRBJ1-2 | TRBV28 | CASSFQGVGYTF | TGTGCCAGCAGTTTCCAAGGGGTGGGCTACACCTTC
TRBD2 | 17 | many | TRBJ2-7 | TRBV18 | CASSPRLAGALSYEQYF | TGTGCCAGCTCACCACGACTAGCGGGAGCCCTCTCCTACGAGCAGTACTTC
TRBD1 | 15 | many | TRBJ1-6 | TRBV5-1 | CASSPAGDRDSPLHF | TGCGCCAGCAGCCCAGCGGGTGACAGGGATTCACCCCTCCACTTT
NA | 15 | few | TRBJ1-3 | TRBV7-2 | CASSLQVRGGNTIYF | TGTGCCAGCAGCCTACAGGTTCGCGGTGGAAACACCATATATTTT
TRBD2 | 17 | few | TRBJ2-1 | TRBV20-1 | CSASMWLAGSSYNEQFF | TGCAGTGCTAGCATGTGGCTAGCGGGCAGCTCCTACAATGAGCAGTTCTTC
NA | 12 | many | TRBJ2-3 | TRBV11-2 | CASSPSSPTQYF | TGTGCCAGCAGCCCAAGCTCCCCTACGCAGTATTTT
TRBD2 | 16 | many | TRBJ2-3 | TRBV20-1 | CSAMRTSGRITDTQYF | TGCAGTGCTATGCGGACTAGCGGGAGGATCACAGATACGCAGTATTTT
TRBD1 | 13 | few | TRBJ1-2 | TRBV20-1 | CSARQGLGYGYTF | TGCAGTGCTCGACAGGGCCTCGGCTATGGCTACACCTTC
NA | 12 | few | TRBJ2-7 | TRBV7-2 | CASSAITGGQYF | TGTGCCAGCAGCGCCATAACAGGCGGGCAGTACTTC
NA | 14 | few | TRBJ1-5 | TRBV3-1 | CASSSLPSNQPQHF | TGTGCCAGCAGCTCCCTACCTTCGAATCAGCCCCAGCATTTT
NA | 13 | many | TRBJ2-3 | TRBV7-2 | CASSFRGADTQYF | TGTGCCAGCAGCTTTAGGGGAGCGGATACGCAGTATTTT
NA | 14 | NA | TRBJ2-7 | TRBV7-2 | CASSLAKGLYEQYF | TGTGCCAGCAGCTTAGCTAAGGGTCTCTACGAGCAGTACTTC
TRBD2 | 14 | few | TRBJ2-7 | TRBV5-4 | CASSLELASYEQYF | TGTGCCAGCAGCTTGGAACTAGCGTCCTACGAGCAGTACTTC
NA | 14 | few | TRBJ2-3 | TRBV20-1 | CSARDPWYTDTQYF | TGCAGTGCTAGAGATCCCTGGTACACAGATACGCAGTATTTT
NA | 13 | NA | TRBJ2-7 | TRBV10-3 | CAIGAGKAYEQYF | TGTGCCATCGGCGCCGGGAAAGCCTACGAGCAGTACTTC
NA | 15 | NA | TRBJ2-3 | TRBV18 | CASSPPSAGTDTQYF | TGTGCCAGCTCACCACCAAGTGCAGGCACAGATACGCAGTATTTT
NA | 15 | many | TRBJ1-6 | TRBV12-3/TRBV12-4 | CASSLSQGTGSPLHF | TGTGCCAGCAGTTTAAGCCAGGGGACGGGATCACCCCTCCACTTT
NA | 14 | many | TRBJ2-7 | TRBV5-1 | CASSATAFSYEQYF | TGCGCCAGCAGCGCGACAGCATTCTCCTACGAGCAGTACTTC
NA | 14 | many | TRBJ1-1 | TRBV6-1 | CASRGRIEVTEAFF | TGTGCCAGTCGGGGGAGGATCGAGGTCACTGAAGCTTTCTTT
NA | 14 | NA | TRBJ2-2 | TRBV20-1 | CSAGDRSNTGELFF | TGCAGTGCTGGTGACAGGTCTAACACCGGGGAGCTGTTTTTT
NA | 15 | many | TRBJ2-4 | TRBV5-1 | CASSLGVSEVNIQYF | TGCGCCAGCAGCTTAGGAGTGTCAGAGGTAAACATTCAGTACTTC
NA | 14 | few | TRBJ2-3 | TRBV6-1 | CASSRGLSTDTQYF | TGTGCCAGCAGCCGAGGACTTAGCACAGATACGCAGTATTTT
NA | 14 | many | TRBJ1-1 | TRBV28 | CASSPGTLNTEAFF | TGTGCCAGCAGTCCCGGGACATTGAACACTGAAGCTTTCTTT
NA | 10 | many | TRBJ1-1 | TRBV20-1 | CSVSNPRAFF | TGCAGTGTTTCTAACCCCCGGGCTTTCTTT
TRBD2 | 16 | many | TRBJ2-1 | TRBV29-1 | CSVDYPGTSGYNEQFF | TGCAGCGTAGACTATCCCGGGACTAGCGGTTACAATGAGCAGTTCTTC
NA | 14 | few | TRBJ2-7 | TRBV6-2/TRBV6-3 | CASSRLGPPYEQYF | TGTGCCAGCAGCCGACTAGGGCCCCCCTACGAGCAGTACTTC
NA | 17 | many | TRBJ1-6 | TRBV12-3/TRBV12-4 | CASSLRDGSFANSPLHF | TGTGCCAGCAGCTTGAGGGACGGATCCTTCGCTAATTCACCCCTCCACTTT
TRBD1 | 16 | NA | TRBJ1-2 | TRBV6-5 | CASSLNRDRTRYGYTF | TGTGCCAGCAGTTTAAACCGGGACAGGACGCGTTATGGCTACACCTTC
TRBD1 | 15 | many | TRBJ2-1 | TRBV7-9 | CASSRDRASYNEQFF | TGTGCCAGCAGCCGGGACAGGGCGTCCTACAATGAGCAGTTCTTC
NA | 12 | many | TRBJ1-2 | TRBV29-1 | CSVGGAHYGYTF | TGCAGCGTGGGGGGTGCCCACTATGGCTACACCTTC
NA | 13 | few | TRBJ1-2 | TRBV28 | CASSFGGGYGYTF | TGTGCCAGCAGTTTCGGCGGCGGGTATGGCTACACCTTC
NA | 15 | many | TRBJ2-2 | TRBV28 | CASSLSRVMAGELFF | TGTGCCAGCAGTTTGTCCAGGGTAATGGCCGGGGAGCTGTTTTTT
TRBD2 | 14 | few | TRBJ2-1 | TRBV14 | CASSQDWTSDEQFF | TGTGCCAGCAGCCAAGATTGGACTAGCGATGAGCAGTTCTTC
TRBD2 | 14 | many | TRBJ2-1 | TRBV7-8 | CASSFGTSSNEQFF | TGTGCCAGCAGCTTTGGGACTAGCAGCAATGAGCAGTTCTTC
TRBD1 | 13 | NA | TRBJ2-5 | TRBV24-1 | CATEDRILETQYF | TGTGCCACCGAGGACAGGATTCTCGAGACCCAGTACTTC
NA | 13 | many | TRBJ2-5 | TRBV18 | CASSLSIQETQYF | TGTGCCAGCTCACTTTCCATCCAAGAGACCCAGTACTTC
NA | 15 | many | TRBJ1-6 | TRBV7-2 | CASSLAAAYNSPLHF | TGTGCCAGCAGCTTAGCCGCGGCATATAATTCACCCCTCCACTTT
NA | 14 | NA | TRBJ2-2 | TRBV6-4 | CASSDAGPTRELFF | TGTGCCAGCAGTGACGCGGGCCCCACCCGGGAGCTGTTTTTT
NA | 13 | NA | TRBJ2-5 | TRBV7-6 | CASSLEWVETQYF | TGTGCCAGCAGCTTAGAGTGGGTAGAGACCCAGTACTTC
NA | 13 | NA | TRBJ1-2 | TRBV10-3 | CAISETPLYGYTF | TGTGCCATCAGTGAGACCCCTCTCTATGGCTACACCTTC
NA | 16 | few | TRBJ1-6 | TRBV9 | CASSVDGGINNSPLHF | TGTGCCAGCAGCGTAGACGGGGGAATAAATAATTCACCCCTCCACTTT
TRBD2 | 16 | many | TRBJ2-1 | TRBV4-3 | CASSQVGTSGNNEQFF | TGCGCCAGCAGCCAAGTAGGGACTAGCGGGAACAATGAGCAGTTCTTC